One sample yielded the 10 T cell receptor beta chains listed below, sequenced in a study of cytomegalovirus exposure and HLA in healthy donors. Clones were read by immunoSEQ multiplex PCR, and TCRdb kept only the in-frame ones, dropping some. The sample gives about 150,000 clones, 70% to 90% of which show up once; over 2% is in the top ten. Material: PBMCs. These receptors were collected from a human donor in good health.

The chain carries TRBV27 and TRBJ1-5; 8 bases fit TRBD1. This CDR3 is built from 19 residues. J lost 0 bases, V lost 8 bases, and 18 bases had no gene match. Germline assignment: CDR1 MNHEY and CDR2 SMNVEV (reference sequence). Here the CDR3 DNA reads TGTGCCAGCCTCCTCCCGGACAGGGAAGAGGCTTATAGCAATCAGCCCCAGCATTTT. This gives the protein CASLLPDREEAYSNQPQHF.

The chain combines TRBV2 with TRBJ2-7, with 8 positions matching TRBD1. Germline loops: CDR1 SNHLY, CDR2 FYNNEI. Losses at the gene ends were 4 bases for V and 6 bases for J; bases not matched to a gene: 2. The CDR3 has 12 residues. CDR3 sequence reads: CASSGTGTEQYF. The CDR3 DNA reads TGTGCCAGCAGTGGGACAGGGACCGAGCAGTACTTC.

The chain joins TRBV15 to TRBJ2-1, with 11 bases that match TRBD2. Germline CDR1 LNHNV, CDR2 YYDKDF (reference sequence). The CDR3 has 17 residues. The trim removed 4 bases at V and 4 bases at J, leaving 9 bases unmatched. Written as DNA, the CDR3 is TGTGCCACCAGCACTGAGGTACTAGCGGGAGAATACAATGAGCAGTTCTTC. It encodes CATSTEVLAGEYNEQFF.

As concerns this clone: The sample holds other DNA sequences that translate to the same CDR3. V usage is TRBV29-1 and J usage is TRBJ2-7; D is unresolved. Germline V lookup: CDR1 SQVTM, CDR2 ANQGSEA. The CDR3 is 12 amino acids. With 3 bases removed from V and 3 bases from J, the gap between germline ends came to 9 bases. Here the CDR3 reads CSVEVADYEQYF. As DNA, the CDR3 is TGCAGCGTTGAGGTGGCAGACTACGAGCAGTACTTC.

V gene TRBV9 combines with J gene TRBJ1-1, with D possibly TRBD1 on 5 matching bases. V lost 4 bases, J lost 3 bases, and 13 bases lay in between. CDR3 length: 14 amino acids. Germline loops: CDR1 SGDLS, CDR2 YYNGEE. The CDR3 spells CASSLGEGHTEAFF. The CDR3 DNA is TGTGCCAGCAGCTTAGGGGAGGGGCACACTGAAGCTTTCTTT.

The chain recombines TRBV15 with TRBJ1-5; D possibly corresponds to TRBD1 (6 bases). The CDR3 covers 17 residues. Deletions cut 0 bases from V and 3 bases from J, with 15 bases between. Germline V gene data show CDR1 as LNHNV and CDR2 as YYDKDF (reference sequence). The chain's CDR3 is CATSREITGKVNQPQHF. The CDR3 nucleotides are TGTGCCACCAGCAGAGAAATAACAGGGAAGGTCAATCAGCCCCAGCATTTT. Full variable domain (rest looked up from reference TRBV15 and TRBJ1-5): DAMVIQNPRYQVTQFGKPVTLSCSQTLNHNVMYWYQQKSSQAPKLLFHYYDKDFNNEADTPDNFQSRRPNTSFCFLDIRSPGLGDTAMYLCATSREITGKVNQPQHFGDGTRLSIL.

The chain is built from TRBV9 and TRBJ2-3, with 8 nucleotides matching TRBD2. Trimming took 1 base from V and 0 from J; bases not matched to a gene: 4. This CDR3 has 16 residues. Germline V gene lookup returns CDR1 SGDLS and CDR2 YYNGEE. The CDR3 bases are TGTGCCAGCAGCGTAAGAACGGGGGGGAGCACAGATACGCAGTATTTT. As protein: CASSVRTGGSTDTQYF.

This clone was observed a handful of times. The rearrangement links TRBV27 to TRBJ2-2; the D is unclear. CDR3 length equals 12 residues. CDR1 is MNHEY, CDR2 SMNVEV, per germline (reference sequence). Trimming removed 3 bases from V and 5 bases from J, with 4 bases in between. CDR3: CASSFLTGELFF. CDR3 bases: TGTGCCAGCAGTTTCCTTACCGGGGAGCTGTTTTTT.

The rearrangement joins TRBV5-4 to TRBJ1-4; tentative D call: TRBD1 (6 bases). Trimming shortened V by 0 bases and J by 7 bases, and 10 bases separated the two germline ends. Germline assignment: CDR1 SGHNT and CDR2 YYREEE (reference sequence). The CDR3 spans 14 residues. The CDR3 reads CASSLAGGFEKLFF. As DNA, the CDR3 is TGTGCCAGCAGCTTGGCGGGGGGCTTTGAAAAACTGTTTTTT.

The chain links TRBV27 to TRBJ1-1, with D perhaps matching TRBD1 (5 bases). Trimming left V 3 bases short and J 0 bases short, with 14 bases between. Germline assignment: CDR1 MNHEY and CDR2 SMNVEV (reference sequence). The CDR3 has 16 amino acids. The CDR3 DNA is TGTGCCAGCAGTTTCCGGACATCGAGGTTGAACACTGAAGCTTTCTTT. Translated, it gives CASSFRTSRLNTEAFF.